This T cell receptor (beta chain) was obtained from a study of blood T cells in healthy people across ages. Findings of the study overall: Greater diversity and more naive CD4+ cells were seen in long-lived donors than in aged donors.

The V gene's germline CDR1 is SGHTA and CDR2 FQGNSA. V shed 4 bases and J 4 bases; nucleotides not matched to a gene: 11. CDR3 length: 16 residues. PCR was performed a second time for about 7 to 11 cycles using a sample-barcoded 5' primer and a J-beta primer mix. MiXCR was run by TCRdb on the 5' RACE reads, yielding one entry per CDR3 protein. Found here are about 730,000 distinct CDR3 sequences, more than 40% of them singletons; the top ten hold 20% to 25%. On this clonotype: The antigen remains unidentified.

V usage is TRBV7-2 and J usage is TRBJ2-3, with TRBD2 matching 7 bases. This TCR came from a woman in her fifties or sixties in good health. Sequencing used blood. In DNA, the CDR3 is TGTGCCAGCAGCTCCGTAAGCGGGGCGCCCTCAGATACGCAGTATTTT. It is translated as CASSSVSGAPSDTQYF.